The 3 T cell receptor beta chains below were found in one sample sequenced in a study of beta chain features in type 1 diabetes. The entirety of the isolated RNA underwent reverse transcription, so expressed TCRB transcripts were sequenced. TCRdb's table, derived via immunoSEQ multiplex PCR, lists solely in-frame clones and lacks some. Of more than 150,000 clones in the sample, roughly an eighth were seen once. Sequenced material: central memory CD4+ T cells from blood. The receptor source for this set is a woman aged 18-29 years in good health.

In DNA, the CDR3 is TGCGCCAGCAGCTCCTTAGCGGGAGGAGAAGGAGATACGCAGTATTTT. Protein product: CASSSLAGGEGDTQYF. This rearrangement joins TRBV5-1 to TRBJ2-3; 10 positions match TRBD2. The CDR3 loop spans 16 amino acids. V was pared by 3 bases and J by 5 bases, with 9 bases of the junction left unmatched. Germline-derived CDR1 and CDR2 are SGHRS and YFSETQ.

The chain uses TRBV18 and TRBJ2-1, with D perhaps TRBD2 (7 bases). Between the trimmed V and J ends, which lost 4 bases and 2 bases, there was a span of 12 bases. CDR1 and CDR2 from the germline V gene are KGHSH and LQKENI. The CDR3 is 15 residues long. Here the CDR3 DNA reads TGTGCCAGCTCACAACGGGGGGACACCTACAATGAGCAGTTCTTC. This codes for CASSQRGDTYNEQFF.

This clone was found a few times. This sequence joins TRBV28 and TRBJ2-7; D may be TRBD1 (5 bases). Germline-derived CDR1 and CDR2 are MDHEN and SYDVKM. The CDR3 is 14 residues long. The V and J ends lost 2 bases and 4 bases respectively, with 12 bases between them. The DNA for the CDR3 is TGTGCCAGCAGTTTAAGACAGCAAACTTACGAGCAGTACTTC. Translated, it gives CASSLRQQTYEQYF.